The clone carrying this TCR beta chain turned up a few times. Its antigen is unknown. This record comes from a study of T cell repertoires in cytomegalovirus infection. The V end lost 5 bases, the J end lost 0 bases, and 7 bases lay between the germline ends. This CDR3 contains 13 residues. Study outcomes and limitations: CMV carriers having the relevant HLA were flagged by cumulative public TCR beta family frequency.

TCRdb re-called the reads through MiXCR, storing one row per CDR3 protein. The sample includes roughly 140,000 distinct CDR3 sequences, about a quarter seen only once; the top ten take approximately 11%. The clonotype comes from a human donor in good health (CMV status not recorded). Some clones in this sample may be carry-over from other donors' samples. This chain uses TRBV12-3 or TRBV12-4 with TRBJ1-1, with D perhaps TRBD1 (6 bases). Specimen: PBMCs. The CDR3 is CASSRDMNTEAFF. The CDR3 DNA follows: TGTGCCAGCAGTAGGGACATGAACACTGAAGCTTTCTTT.